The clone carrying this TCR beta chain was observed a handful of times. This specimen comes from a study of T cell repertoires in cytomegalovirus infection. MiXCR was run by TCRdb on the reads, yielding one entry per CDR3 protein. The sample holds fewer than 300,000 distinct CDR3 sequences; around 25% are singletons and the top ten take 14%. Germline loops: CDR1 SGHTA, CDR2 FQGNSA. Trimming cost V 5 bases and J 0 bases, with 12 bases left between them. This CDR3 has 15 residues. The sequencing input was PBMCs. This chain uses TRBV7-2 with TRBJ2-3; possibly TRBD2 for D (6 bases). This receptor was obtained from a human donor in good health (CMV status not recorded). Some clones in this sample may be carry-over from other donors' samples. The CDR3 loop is CASSPSGPSTDTQYF. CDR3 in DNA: TGTGCCAGCAGCCCAAGCGGGCCTAGCACAGATACGCAGTATTTT.